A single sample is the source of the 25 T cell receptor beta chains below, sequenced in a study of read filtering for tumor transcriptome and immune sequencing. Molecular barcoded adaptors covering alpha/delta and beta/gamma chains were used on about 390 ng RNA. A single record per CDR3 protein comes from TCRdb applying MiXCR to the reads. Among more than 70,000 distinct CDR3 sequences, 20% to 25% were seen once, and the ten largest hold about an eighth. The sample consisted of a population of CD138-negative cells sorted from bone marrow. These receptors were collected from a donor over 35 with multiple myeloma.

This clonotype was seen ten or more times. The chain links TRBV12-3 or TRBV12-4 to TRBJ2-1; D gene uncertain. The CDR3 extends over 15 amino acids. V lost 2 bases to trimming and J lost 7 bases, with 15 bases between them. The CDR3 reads CASSLSQPGKNEQFF. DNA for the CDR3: TGTGCCAGCAGTTTATCCCAGCCCGGAAAGAATGAGCAGTTCTTC.

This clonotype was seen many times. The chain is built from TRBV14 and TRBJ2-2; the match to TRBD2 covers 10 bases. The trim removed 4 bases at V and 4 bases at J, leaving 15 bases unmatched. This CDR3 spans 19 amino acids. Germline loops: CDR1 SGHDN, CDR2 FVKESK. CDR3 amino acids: CASSPIKGAGGPATGELFF. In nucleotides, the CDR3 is TGTGCCAGCAGCCCAATAAAAGGAGCGGGGGGGCCGGCCACCGGGGAGCTGTTTTTT.

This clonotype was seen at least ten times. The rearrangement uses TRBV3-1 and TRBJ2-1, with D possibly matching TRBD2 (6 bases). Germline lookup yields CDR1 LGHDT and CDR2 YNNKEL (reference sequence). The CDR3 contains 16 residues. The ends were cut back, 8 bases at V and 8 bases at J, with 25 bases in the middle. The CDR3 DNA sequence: TGTGCCAGCCTACCGCGGAGGGACCGCGTCCCAGATGAGCAGTTCTTC. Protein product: CASLPRRDRVPDEQFF.

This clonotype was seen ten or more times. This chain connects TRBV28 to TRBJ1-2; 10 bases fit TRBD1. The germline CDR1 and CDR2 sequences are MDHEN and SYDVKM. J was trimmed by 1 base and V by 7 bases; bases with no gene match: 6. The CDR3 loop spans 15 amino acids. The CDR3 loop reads CASITTGGINYGYTF. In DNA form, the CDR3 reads TGTGCCAGCATCACGACAGGGGGCATTAACTATGGCTACACCTTC.

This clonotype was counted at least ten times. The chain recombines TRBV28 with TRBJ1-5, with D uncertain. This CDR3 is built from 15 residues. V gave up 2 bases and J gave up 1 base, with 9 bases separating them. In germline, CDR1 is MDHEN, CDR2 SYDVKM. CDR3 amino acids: CASSLRVESNQPQHF. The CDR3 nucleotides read TGTGCCAGCAGTTTAAGAGTCGAGAGCAATCAGCCCCAGCATTTT.

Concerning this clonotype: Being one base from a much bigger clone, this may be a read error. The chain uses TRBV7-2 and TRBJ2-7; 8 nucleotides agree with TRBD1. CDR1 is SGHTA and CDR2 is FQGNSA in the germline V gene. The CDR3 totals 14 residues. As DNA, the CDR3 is TGTGGCAGCAGCTTCGACAGGGGTCCCTACGAGCAGTACTTC. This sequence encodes CGSSFDRGPYEQYF.

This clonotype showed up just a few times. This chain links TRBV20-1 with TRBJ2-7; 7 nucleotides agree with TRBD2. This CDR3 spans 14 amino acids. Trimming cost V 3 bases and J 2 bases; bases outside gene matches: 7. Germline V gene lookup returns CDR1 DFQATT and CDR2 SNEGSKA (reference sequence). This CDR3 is CSASGLAETYEQYF. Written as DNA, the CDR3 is TGCAGTGCTAGTGGCCTAGCGGAAACCTACGAGCAGTACTTC.

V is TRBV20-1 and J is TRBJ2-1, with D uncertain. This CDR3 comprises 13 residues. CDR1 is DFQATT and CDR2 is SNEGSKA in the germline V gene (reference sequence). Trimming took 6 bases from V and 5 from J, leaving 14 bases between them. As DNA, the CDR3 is TGCAGTGCCCCTAGGGCCCCTCACAATGAGCAGTTCTTC. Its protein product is CSAPRAPHNEQFF.

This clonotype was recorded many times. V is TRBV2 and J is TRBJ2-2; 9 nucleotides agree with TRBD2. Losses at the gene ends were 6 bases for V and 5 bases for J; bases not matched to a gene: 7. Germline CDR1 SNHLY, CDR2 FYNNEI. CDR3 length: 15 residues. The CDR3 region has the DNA TGTGCCAGCAGCGCCGGGACTAGCAGAACCGGGGAGCTGTTTTTT. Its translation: CASSAGTSRTGELFF.

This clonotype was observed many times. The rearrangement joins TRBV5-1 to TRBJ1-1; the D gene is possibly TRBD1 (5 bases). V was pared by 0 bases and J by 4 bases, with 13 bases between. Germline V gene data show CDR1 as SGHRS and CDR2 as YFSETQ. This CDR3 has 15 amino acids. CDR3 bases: TGCGCCAGCAGCTTGGCCCCGGGGGAGGGCACTGAAGCTTTCTTT. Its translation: CASSLAPGEGTEAFF.

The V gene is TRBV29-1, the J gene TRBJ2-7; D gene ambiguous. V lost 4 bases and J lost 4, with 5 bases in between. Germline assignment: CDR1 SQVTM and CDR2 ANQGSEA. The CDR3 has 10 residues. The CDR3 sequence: CSVAEYEQYF. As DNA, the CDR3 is TGCAGCGTTGCGGAATACGAGCAGTACTTC.

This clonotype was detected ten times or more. CDR3 coding DNA: TGCAGCGTTCTAGCGGGGGGGTTCCAAGAGACCCAGTACTTC. Translated: CSVLAGGFQETQYF. The V call is TRBV29-1, the J call TRBJ2-5; TRBD2 matches at 12 bases. From germline, CDR1 is SQVTM and CDR2 ANQGSEA. This CDR3 contains 14 residues. Trimming took 5 bases from V and 1 from J; bases not matched to a gene: 2. Using reference TRBV29-1 and TRBJ2-5 for the parts outside the CDR3, the full variable domain is SAVISQKPSRDICQRGTSLTIQCQVDSQVTMMFWYRQQPGQSLTLIATANQGSEATYESGFVIDKFPISRPNLTFSTLTVSNMSPEDSSIYLCSVLAGGFQETQYFGPGTRLLVL.

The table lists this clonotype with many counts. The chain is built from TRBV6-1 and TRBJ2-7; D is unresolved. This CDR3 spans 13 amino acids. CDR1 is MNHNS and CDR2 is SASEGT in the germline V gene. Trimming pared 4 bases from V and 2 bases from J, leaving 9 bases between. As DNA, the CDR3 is TGTGCCAGCAGTGTGGTCAGCCCCTACGAGCAGTACTTC. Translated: CASSVVSPYEQYF.

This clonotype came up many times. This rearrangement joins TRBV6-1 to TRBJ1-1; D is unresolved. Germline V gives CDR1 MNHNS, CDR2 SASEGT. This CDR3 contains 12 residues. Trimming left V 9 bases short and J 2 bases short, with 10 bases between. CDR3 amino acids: CASSTGNTEAFF. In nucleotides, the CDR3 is TGTGCCAGTAGCACGGGTAACACTGAAGCTTTCTTT.

CDR3 DNA sequence: TGTGCCAGCAGCTTACTTTCAGGGTCCGATGAGCAGTTCTTC. As protein: CASSLLSGSDEQFF. V gene TRBV7-9 combines with J gene TRBJ2-1, with a weak D call TRBD1 (5 bases). V lost 2 bases to trimming and J lost 8 bases, with 13 bases between them. The CDR3 totals 14 residues. The germline V gene has CDR1 SEHNR and CDR2 FQNEAQ (reference sequence).

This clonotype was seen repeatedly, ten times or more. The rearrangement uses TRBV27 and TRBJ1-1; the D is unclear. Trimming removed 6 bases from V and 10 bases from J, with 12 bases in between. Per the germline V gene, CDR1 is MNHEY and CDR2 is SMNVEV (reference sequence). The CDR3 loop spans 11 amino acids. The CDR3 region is CASSGFSGAFF. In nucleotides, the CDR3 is TGTGCCAGCAGCGGTTTCAGCGGAGCTTTCTTT.

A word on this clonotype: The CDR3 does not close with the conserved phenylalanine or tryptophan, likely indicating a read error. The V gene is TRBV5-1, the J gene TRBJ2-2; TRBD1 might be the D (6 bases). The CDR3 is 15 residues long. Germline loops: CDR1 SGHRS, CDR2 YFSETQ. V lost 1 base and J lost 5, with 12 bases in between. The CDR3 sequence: CASSLQGIHTGELFS. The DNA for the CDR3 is TGCGCCAGCAGCTTGCAGGGGATCCATACCGGGGAGCTGTTTTCT.

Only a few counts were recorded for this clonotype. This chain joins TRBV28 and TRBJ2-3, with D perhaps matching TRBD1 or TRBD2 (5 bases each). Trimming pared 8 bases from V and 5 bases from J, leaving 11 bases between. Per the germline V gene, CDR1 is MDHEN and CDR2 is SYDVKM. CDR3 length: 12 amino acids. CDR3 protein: CASRGHGDTQYF. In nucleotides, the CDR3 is TGTGCCAGCCGGGGCCATGGAGATACGCAGTATTTT.

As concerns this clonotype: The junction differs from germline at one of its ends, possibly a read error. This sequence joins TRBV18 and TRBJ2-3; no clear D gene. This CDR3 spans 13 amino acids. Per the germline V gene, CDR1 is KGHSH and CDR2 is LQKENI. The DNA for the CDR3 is TGTGCCAGCTCACCTCAGCCCACAGATGCGCAGTATTTT. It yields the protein CASSPQPTDAQYF. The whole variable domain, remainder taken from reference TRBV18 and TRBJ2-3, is NAGVMQNPRHLVRRRGQEARLRCSPMKGHSHVYWYRQLPEEGLKFMVYLQKENIIDESGMPKERFSAEFPKEGPSILRIQQVVRGDSAAYFCASSPQPTDAQYFGPGTRLTVL.

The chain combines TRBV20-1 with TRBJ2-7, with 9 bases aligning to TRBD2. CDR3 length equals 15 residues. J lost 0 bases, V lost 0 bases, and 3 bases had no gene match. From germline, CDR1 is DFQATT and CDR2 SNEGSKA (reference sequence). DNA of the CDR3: TGCAGTGCTAGAGATGCGGGAGGGAGCTCCTACGAGCAGTACTTC. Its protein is CSARDAGGSSYEQYF.

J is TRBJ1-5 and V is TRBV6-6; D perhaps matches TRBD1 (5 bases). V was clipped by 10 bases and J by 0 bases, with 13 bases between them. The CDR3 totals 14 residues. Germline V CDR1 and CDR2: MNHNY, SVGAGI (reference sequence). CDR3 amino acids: CATLFDSSNQPQHF. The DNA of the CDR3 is TGTGCCACCCTCTTTGACAGTAGCAATCAGCCCCAGCATTTT.

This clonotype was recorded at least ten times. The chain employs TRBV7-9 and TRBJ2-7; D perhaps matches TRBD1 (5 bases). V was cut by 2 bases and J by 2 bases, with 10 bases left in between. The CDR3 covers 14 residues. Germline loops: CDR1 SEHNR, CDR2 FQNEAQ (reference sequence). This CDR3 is CASSLPGNPYEQYF. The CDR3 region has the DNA TGTGCCAGCAGCTTACCAGGGAACCCCTACGAGCAGTACTTC.

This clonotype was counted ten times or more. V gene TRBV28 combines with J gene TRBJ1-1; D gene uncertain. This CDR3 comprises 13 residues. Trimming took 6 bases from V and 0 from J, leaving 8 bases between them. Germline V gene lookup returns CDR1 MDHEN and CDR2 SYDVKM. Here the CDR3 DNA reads TGTGCCAGCAGGGCCCGGATGAACACTGAAGCTTTCTTT. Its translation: CASRARMNTEAFF.

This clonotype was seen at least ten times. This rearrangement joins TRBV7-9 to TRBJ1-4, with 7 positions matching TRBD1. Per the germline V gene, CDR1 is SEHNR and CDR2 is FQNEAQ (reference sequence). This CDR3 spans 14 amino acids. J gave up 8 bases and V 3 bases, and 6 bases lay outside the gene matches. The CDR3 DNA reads TGTGCCAGCAGCTTCCAGACAGGGATGGAAAAACTGTTTTTT. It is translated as CASSFQTGMEKLFF.

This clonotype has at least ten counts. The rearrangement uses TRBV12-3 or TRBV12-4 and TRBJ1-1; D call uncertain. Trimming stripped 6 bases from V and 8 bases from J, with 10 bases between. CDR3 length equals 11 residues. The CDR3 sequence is CASRLTAEAFF. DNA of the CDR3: TGTGCCAGCAGGTTGACCGCAGAAGCTTTCTTT.